These 15 T cell receptor beta chains came from one sample sequenced in a study of T cell responses to AZD1222 COVID-19 vaccine. Libraries were prepared by immunoSEQ multiplex PCR; TCRdb keeps only in-frame clonotypes and omits some of them. The data hold some 170,000 clones, with 80% to 95% observed a single time. The sample consisted of peripheral blood, taken 28 days after the second dose of the MenACWY control vaccine. These receptors originate from an adult who received the MenACWY meningococcal vaccine as a control.

The chain uses TRBV4-1 and TRBJ2-7; D gene unclear. The germline CDR1 and CDR2 sequences are MGHRA and YSYEKL. V gave up 4 bases and J gave up 1 base, with 8 bases separating them. The CDR3 is made up of 13 amino acids. The CDR3 region is CASSPGVSYEQYF. CDR3 coding DNA: TGCGCCAGCAGCCCTGGCGTGTCCTACGAGCAGTACTTC.

This clone was seen a single time. V usage is TRBV7-9 and J usage is TRBJ2-5; 12 positions match TRBD2. Trimming cost V 1 base and J 1 base; bases outside gene matches: 1. The CDR3 has 16 residues. From germline, CDR1 is SEHNR and CDR2 FQNEAQ (reference sequence). CDR3 sequence (DNA): TGTGCCAGCAGCTTAGGGACTAGCGGGGCCCAAGAGACCCAGTACTTC. Residues: CASSLGTSGAQETQYF.

The chain is built from TRBV19 and TRBJ1-5, with 7 nucleotides matching TRBD1. The trim removed 6 bases at V and 6 bases at J, leaving 14 bases unmatched. CDR1 LNHDA and CDR2 SQIVND come from the germline V gene (reference sequence). CDR3 size: 16 residues. The CDR3: CASSGSGTVGAQPQHF. In DNA form, the CDR3 reads TGTGCCAGTAGCGGGTCCGGGACAGTTGGGGCTCAGCCCCAGCATTTT.

This chain links TRBV10-3 with TRBJ2-3; D is possibly TRBD2 (5 bases). Trimming stripped 11 bases from V and 4 bases from J, with 13 bases between. Looked up from germline, CDR1 is ENHRY and CDR2 is SYGVKD. The CDR3 runs to 12 residues. The CDR3 nucleotides read TGTGCCCTCTCCTCGGACTCAGATACGCAGTATTTT. Translating it yields CALSSDSDTQYF.

J is TRBJ1-2 and V is TRBV7-9; perhaps TRBD1 as D (5 bases). Per germline, CDR1 SEHNR and CDR2 FQNEAQ (reference sequence). The CDR3 has 14 amino acids. Trimming removed 1 base at V and 2 bases at J, with 8 bases between. CDR3 residues: CASSLGAGNYGYTF. The CDR3 DNA reads TGTGCCAGCAGCTTAGGGGCAGGGAACTATGGCTACACCTTC.

V usage is TRBV13 and J usage is TRBJ2-7; no clear D gene. Germline CDR1 and CDR2: PRHDT and FYEKMQ (reference sequence). The V end lost 3 bases, the J end lost 6 bases, and 9 bases lay between the germline ends. The CDR3 is made up of 12 amino acids. The CDR3 reads CASSFKGTEQYF. The CDR3 region has the DNA TGTGCCAGCAGCTTCAAGGGCACCGAGCAGTACTTC.

The chain carries TRBV29-1 and TRBJ2-7; D might be TRBD1 (5 bases). Trimming took off 5 bases at V and 4 bases at J, with 33 bases between the two ends. This CDR3 contains 19 residues. Germline loops: CDR1 SQVTM, CDR2 ANQGSEA. The CDR3 nucleotides read TGCAGCGTTCCCACCCGACGCCCCCCCACCCGAAGACAGCCTTACGAGCAGTACTTC. Its translation: CSVPTRRPPTRRQPYEQYF.

This chain links TRBV18 with TRBJ1-2; 9 bases map to TRBD1. This CDR3 comprises 12 residues. V trimming: 5 bases; J trimming: 7 bases; junction bases outside the gene matches: 2. The germline CDR1 and CDR2 sequences are KGHSH and LQKENI. The CDR3 loop reads CASSTGGTGYTF. For the CDR3, the DNA is TGTGCCAGCTCAACAGGGGGCACTGGCTACACCTTC.

CDR3 protein: CAWRPPGHPLSPLHF. In DNA, the CDR3 is TGTGCCTGGAGGCCTCCGGGACACCCGCTTTCACCCCTCCACTTT. The chain links TRBV30 to TRBJ1-6, with a tentative D call TRBD1 (6 bases). The CDR3 contains 15 residues. CDR1 GTSNPN and CDR2 SVGIG come from the germline V gene (reference sequence). V was cut by 3 bases and J by 9 bases, with 18 bases left in between.

This clone has a single count. This chain joins TRBV3-1 (or the pseudogene TRBV3-2) and TRBJ1-5, with D unresolved. The CDR3 sequence is 13 residues long. V dropped 5 bases and J dropped 0 bases, with 5 bases sitting between them. Germline-derived CDR1 and CDR2 are LGHDT and YNNKEL (reference sequence). The CDR3 DNA is TGTGCCAGCAGCGGCCTTAGCAATCAGCCCCAGCATTTT. Translation: CASSGLSNQPQHF.

The V call is TRBV5-1, the J call TRBJ2-3; 11 nucleotides align to TRBD2. The CDR3 length is 16 residues. The V segment lost 4 bases and the J segment 2 bases; nucleotides outside the gene matches: 6. The germline gives CDR1 SGHRS, CDR2 YFSETQ. CDR3 residues: CASSEIAGGPTDTQYF. The CDR3 coding sequence is TGCGCCAGCAGCGAGATAGCGGGGGGGCCCACAGATACGCAGTATTTT. Full variable domain (remainder filled in from reference TRBV5-1 and TRBJ2-3): KAGVTQTPRYLIKTRGQQVTLSCSPISGHRSVSWYQQTPGQGLQFLFEYFSETQRNKGNFPGRFSGRQFSNSRSEMNVSTLELGDSALYLCASSEIAGGPTDTQYFGPGTRLTVL.

As regards this clone: This same CDR3 is encoded by further DNA sequences in the sample. V and J are TRBV3-1 (or the pseudogene TRBV3-2) and TRBJ1-5; D is uncertain. CDR3 length: 13 residues. Looked up from germline, CDR1 is LGHDT and CDR2 is YNNKEL (reference sequence). V was clipped by 0 bases and J by 4 bases, with 4 bases between them. Written as DNA, the CDR3 is TGTGCCAGCAGCCAAGATCGAAATCAGCCCCAGCATTTT. This sequence encodes CASSQDRNQPQHF.

The rearrangement uses TRBV11-2 and TRBJ2-7; a weak D match, TRBD1 (5 bases). The germline gives CDR1 SGHAT, CDR2 FQNNGV. The CDR3 has 15 residues. Trimming removed 1 base at V and 1 base at J, with 11 bases between. CDR3: CASSLGGAGSYEQYF. The CDR3 DNA is TGTGCCAGCAGCTTAGGAGGTGCAGGGTCCTACGAGCAGTACTTC.

The J gene is TRBJ1-6, the V gene TRBV7-6, with D perhaps matching TRBD1 (5 bases). Germline lookup yields CDR1 SGHVS and CDR2 FNYEAQ. V gave up 5 bases and J gave up 7 bases, with 15 bases separating them. This CDR3 contains 15 residues. This CDR3 is CASSPRSGPNSPLHF. CDR3 bases: TGTGCCAGCAGCCCACGTTCAGGGCCGAATTCACCCCTCCACTTT. Using reference TRBV7-6 and TRBJ1-6 for the parts outside the CDR3, the full variable domain is GAGVSQSPRYKVTKRGQDVALRCDPISGHVSLYWYRQALGQGPEFLTYFNYEAQQDKSGLPNDRFSAERPEGSISTLTIQRTEQRDSAMYRCASSPRSGPNSPLHFGNGTRLTVT.

The chain employs TRBV5-1 and TRBJ1-1; D possibly corresponds to TRBD1 (5 bases). The CDR3 totals 14 residues. Trimming removed 1 base from V and 4 bases from J, with 11 bases in between. Germline-derived CDR1 and CDR2 are SGHRS and YFSETQ. The CDR3 coding sequence is TGCGCCAGCAGCTTGAATACGGGGCGCACTGAAGCTTTCTTT. Its translation is CASSLNTGRTEAFF.